The next 5 T cell receptor beta chains were all read from a single sample in a study of blood T cell repertoires in COVID-19. Using immunoSEQ multiplex PCR, the repertoire was profiled, and TCRdb retains in-frame clones only, with some absent. This sample has tens of thousands of clones, with approximately 81% found just once. Sequencing was performed on peripheral blood. The receptors were gathered from an older woman with acute or convalescent COVID-19.

The count of this clone is one. This chain links TRBV5-1 with TRBJ2-1; D is possibly TRBD2 (5 bases). V lost 2 bases and J lost 9, with 15 bases in between. CDR1 and CDR2 from the germline V gene are SGHRS and YFSETQ. CDR3 length: 14 amino acids. The CDR3 DNA is TGCGCCAGCAGCTTAATCAACGGGATGGGTGAGCAGTTCTTC. It translates to CASSLINGMGEQFF.

V usage is TRBV10-1 and J usage is TRBJ1-2; D remains unclear. Trimming took off 3 bases at V and 6 bases at J, with 11 bases between the two ends. Per germline, CDR1 WNHNN and CDR2 SYGVQD (reference sequence). The CDR3 contains 13 residues. The CDR3 nucleotides are TGCGCCAGCAGTGATTCGGGTCTGAATGGCTACACCTTC. This gives the protein CASSDSGLNGYTF.

The rearrangement links TRBV5-4 to TRBJ1-4; D gene uncertain. Trimming removed 0 bases at V and 4 bases at J, with 10 bases between. The CDR3 consists of 15 residues. From germline, CDR1 is SGHNT and CDR2 YYREEE (reference sequence). The CDR3 sequence: CASSLAGGLNEKLFF. As DNA, the CDR3 is TGTGCCAGCAGCTTGGCCGGCGGGCTTAATGAAAAACTGTTTTTT.

Concerning this clone: Other DNA sequences from this sample encode an identical CDR3 as well. The chain carries TRBV6-5 and TRBJ1-2; a possible D gene is TRBD1 (6 bases). The germline V gene has CDR1 MNHEY and CDR2 SVGAGI. This CDR3 is built from 13 residues. V was shortened by 6 bases and J by 3 bases, with 11 bases between the two germline ends. The CDR3 spells CASRETGYYGYTF. The CDR3 DNA sequence: TGTGCCAGCAGGGAGACAGGCTACTATGGCTACACCTTC.

V is TRBV5-4 and J is TRBJ2-1; D is possibly TRBD1 (6 bases). The CDR3 is 14 residues long. V was pared by 4 bases and J by 4 bases, with 12 bases between. The germline CDR1 and CDR2 sequences are SGHNT and YYREEE (reference sequence). This CDR3 reads CASSQGNFYNEQFF. DNA of the CDR3: TGTGCCAGCAGCCAGGGGAATTTTTACAATGAGCAGTTCTTC.